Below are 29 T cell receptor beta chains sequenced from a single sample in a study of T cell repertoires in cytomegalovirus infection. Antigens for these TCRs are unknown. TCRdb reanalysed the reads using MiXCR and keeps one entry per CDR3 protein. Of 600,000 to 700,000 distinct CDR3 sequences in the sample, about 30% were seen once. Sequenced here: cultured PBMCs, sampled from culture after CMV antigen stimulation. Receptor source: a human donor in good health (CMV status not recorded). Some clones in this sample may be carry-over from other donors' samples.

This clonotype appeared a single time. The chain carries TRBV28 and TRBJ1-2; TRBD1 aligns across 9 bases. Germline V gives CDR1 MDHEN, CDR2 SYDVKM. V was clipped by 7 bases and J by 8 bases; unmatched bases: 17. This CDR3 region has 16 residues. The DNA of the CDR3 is TGTGCCAGCACTTCTTGGACAGGGGATGCCACGGAAGGCTACACCTTC. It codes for CASTSWTGDATEGYTF.

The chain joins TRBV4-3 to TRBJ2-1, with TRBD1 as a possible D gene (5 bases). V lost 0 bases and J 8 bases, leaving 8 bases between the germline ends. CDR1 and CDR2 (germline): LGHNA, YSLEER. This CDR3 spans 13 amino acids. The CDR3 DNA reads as TGCGCCAGCAGCCAAGACAGGGTGCATGAGCAGTTCTTC. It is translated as CASSQDRVHEQFF.

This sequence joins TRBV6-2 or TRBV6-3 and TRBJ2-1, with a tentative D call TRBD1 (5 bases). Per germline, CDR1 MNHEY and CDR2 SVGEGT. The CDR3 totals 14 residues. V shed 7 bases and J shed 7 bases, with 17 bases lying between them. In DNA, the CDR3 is TGTGCCAGCACCCCCTTCGGCCCAGGGAATGAGCAGTTCTTC. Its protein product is CASTPFGPGNEQFF.

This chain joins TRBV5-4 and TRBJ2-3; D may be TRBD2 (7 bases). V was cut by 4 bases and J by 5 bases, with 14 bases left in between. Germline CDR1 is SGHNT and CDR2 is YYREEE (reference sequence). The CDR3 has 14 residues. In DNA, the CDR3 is TGTGCCAGCAGCCCGAGAGGGGGGGAAGATACGCAGTATTTT. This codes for CASSPRGGEDTQYF.

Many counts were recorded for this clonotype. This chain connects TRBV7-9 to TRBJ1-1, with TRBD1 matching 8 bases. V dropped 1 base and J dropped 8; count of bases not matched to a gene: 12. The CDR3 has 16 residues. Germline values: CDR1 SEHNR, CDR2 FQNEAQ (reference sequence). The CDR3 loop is CASSLDLQGAPAEAFF. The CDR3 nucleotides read TGTGCCAGCAGCTTAGATCTGCAGGGGGCCCCCGCCGAAGCTTTCTTT.

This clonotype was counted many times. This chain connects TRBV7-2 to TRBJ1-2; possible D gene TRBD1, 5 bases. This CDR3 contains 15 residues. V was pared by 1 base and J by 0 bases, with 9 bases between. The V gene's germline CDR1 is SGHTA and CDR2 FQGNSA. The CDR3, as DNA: TGTGCCAGCAGCTTAGTGGGACTATCTAACTATGGCTACACCTTC. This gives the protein CASSLVGLSNYGYTF.

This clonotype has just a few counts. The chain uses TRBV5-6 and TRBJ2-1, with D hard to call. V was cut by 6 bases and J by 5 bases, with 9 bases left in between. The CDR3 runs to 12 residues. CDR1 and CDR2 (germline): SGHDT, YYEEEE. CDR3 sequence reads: CASTLQNNEQFF. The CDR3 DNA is TGTGCCAGCACCCTACAGAACAATGAGCAGTTCTTC.

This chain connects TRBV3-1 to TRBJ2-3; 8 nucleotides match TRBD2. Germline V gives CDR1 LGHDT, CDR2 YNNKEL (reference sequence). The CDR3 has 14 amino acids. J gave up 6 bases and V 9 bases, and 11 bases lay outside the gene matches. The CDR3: CASTKREIDDTQYF. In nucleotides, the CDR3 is TGTGCCAGTACCAAGCGGGAGATCGATGATACGCAGTATTTT.

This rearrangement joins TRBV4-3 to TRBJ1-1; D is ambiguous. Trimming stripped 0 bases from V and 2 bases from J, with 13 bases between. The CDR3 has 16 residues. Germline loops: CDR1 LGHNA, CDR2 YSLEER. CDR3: CASSQESFQSNTEAFF. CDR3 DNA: TGCGCCAGCAGCCAAGAGTCTTTCCAGAGTAACACTGAAGCTTTCTTT.

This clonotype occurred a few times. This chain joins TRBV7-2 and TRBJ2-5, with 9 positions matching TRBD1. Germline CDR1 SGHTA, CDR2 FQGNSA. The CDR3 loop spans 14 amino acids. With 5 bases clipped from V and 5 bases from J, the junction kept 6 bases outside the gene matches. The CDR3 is CASSRDRGSETQYF. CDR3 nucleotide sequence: TGTGCCAGCAGCCGCGACAGGGGGTCGGAGACCCAGTACTTC. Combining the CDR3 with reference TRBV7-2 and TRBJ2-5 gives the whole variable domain GAGVSQSPSNKVTEKGKDVELRCDPISGHTALYWYRQSLGQGLEFLIYFQGNSAPDKSGLPSDRFSAERTGGSVSTLTIQRTQQEDSAVYLCASSRDRGSETQYFGPGTRLLVL.

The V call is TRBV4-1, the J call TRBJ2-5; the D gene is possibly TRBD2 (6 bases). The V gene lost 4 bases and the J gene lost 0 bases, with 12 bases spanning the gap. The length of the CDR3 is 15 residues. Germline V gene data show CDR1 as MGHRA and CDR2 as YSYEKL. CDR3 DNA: TGCGCCAGCAGCCGCGGGACTCAGTACCAAGAGACCCAGTACTTC. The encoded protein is CASSRGTQYQETQYF.

This CDR3 is CATGPPGQTYEQYF. The CDR3 nucleotides read TGTGCCACCGGACCTCCGGGACAGACCTACGAGCAGTACTTC. This chain connects TRBV5-8 to TRBJ2-7, with 7 bases fitting TRBD1. The CDR3 consists of 14 residues. Trimming cost V 9 bases and J 2 bases; bases outside gene matches: 11. Germline V gene sequence: CDR1 SGHTS, CDR2 YDEGEE.

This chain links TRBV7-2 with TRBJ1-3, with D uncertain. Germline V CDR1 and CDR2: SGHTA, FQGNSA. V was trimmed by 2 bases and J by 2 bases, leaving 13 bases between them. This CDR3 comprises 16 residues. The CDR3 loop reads CASSLIGRYPGNTIYF. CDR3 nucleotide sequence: TGTGCCAGCAGCTTAATAGGACGGTATCCTGGAAACACCATATATTTT. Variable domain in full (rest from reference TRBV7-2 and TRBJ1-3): GAGVSQSPSNKVTEKGKDVELRCDPISGHTALYWYRQSLGQGLEFLIYFQGNSAPDKSGLPSDRFSAERTGGSVSTLTIQRTQQEDSAVYLCASSLIGRYPGNTIYFGEGSWLTVV.

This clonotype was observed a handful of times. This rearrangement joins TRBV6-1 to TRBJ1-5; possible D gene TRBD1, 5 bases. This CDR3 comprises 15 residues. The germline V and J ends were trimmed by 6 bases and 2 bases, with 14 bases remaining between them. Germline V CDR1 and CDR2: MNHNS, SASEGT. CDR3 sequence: CASRQGFMGNQPQHF. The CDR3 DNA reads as TGTGCCAGCAGGCAGGGATTTATGGGCAATCAGCCCCAGCATTTT.

Here the CDR3 DNA reads TGTGCCTGGACTATGCGGTGGGGGCGTGACGTCCACGAGCAGTACTTC. Translated: CAWTMRWGRDVHEQYF. This chain uses TRBV30 with TRBJ2-7; tentatively, D is TRBD1 (6 bases). The CDR3 covers 16 residues. Between the trimmed V and J ends, which lost 4 bases and 5 bases, there was a span of 24 bases. The germline V gene encodes CDR1 GTSNPN and CDR2 SVGIG (reference sequence).

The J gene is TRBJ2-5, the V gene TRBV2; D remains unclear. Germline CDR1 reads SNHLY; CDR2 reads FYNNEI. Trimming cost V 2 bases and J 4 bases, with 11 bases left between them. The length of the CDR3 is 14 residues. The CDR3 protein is CASSEWARRETQYF. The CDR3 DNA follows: TGTGCCAGCAGTGAATGGGCTAGGCGAGAGACCCAGTACTTC.

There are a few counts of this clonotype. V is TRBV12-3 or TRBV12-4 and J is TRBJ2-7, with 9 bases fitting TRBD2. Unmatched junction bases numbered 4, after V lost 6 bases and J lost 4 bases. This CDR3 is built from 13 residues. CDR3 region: CASRTSGWYEQYF. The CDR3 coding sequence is TGTGCCAGCAGGACTAGCGGTTGGTACGAGCAGTACTTC.

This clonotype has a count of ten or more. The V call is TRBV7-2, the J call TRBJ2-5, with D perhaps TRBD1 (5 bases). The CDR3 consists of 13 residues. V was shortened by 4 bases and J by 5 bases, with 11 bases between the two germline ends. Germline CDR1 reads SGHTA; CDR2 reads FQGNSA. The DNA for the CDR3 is TGTGCCAGCAGCTGGACCCCAGGGGAGACCCAGTACTTC. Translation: CASSWTPGETQYF.

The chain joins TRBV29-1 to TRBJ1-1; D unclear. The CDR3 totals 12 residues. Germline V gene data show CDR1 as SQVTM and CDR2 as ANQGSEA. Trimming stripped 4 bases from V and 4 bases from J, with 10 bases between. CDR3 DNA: TGCAGCGTTGCCTGGGGTGGCACTGAAGCTTTCTTT. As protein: CSVAWGGTEAFF.

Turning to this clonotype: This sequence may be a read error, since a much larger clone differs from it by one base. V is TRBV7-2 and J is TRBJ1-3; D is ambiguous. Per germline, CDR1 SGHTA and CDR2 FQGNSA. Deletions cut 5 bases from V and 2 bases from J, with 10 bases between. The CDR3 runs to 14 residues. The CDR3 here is CASSPSRAGNTIYF. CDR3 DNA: TGTGCCAGCAGCCCATCGCGCGCTGGAAACACCATATATTTT.

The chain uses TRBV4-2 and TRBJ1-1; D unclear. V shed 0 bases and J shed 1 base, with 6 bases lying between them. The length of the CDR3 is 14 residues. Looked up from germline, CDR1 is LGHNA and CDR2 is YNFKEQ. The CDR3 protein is CASSQDSENTEAFF. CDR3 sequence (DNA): TGTGCCAGCAGCCAAGATTCGGAGAACACTGAAGCTTTCTTT.

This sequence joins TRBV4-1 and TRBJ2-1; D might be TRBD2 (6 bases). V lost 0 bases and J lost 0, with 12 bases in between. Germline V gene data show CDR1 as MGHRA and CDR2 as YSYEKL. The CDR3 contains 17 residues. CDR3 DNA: TGCGCCAGCAGCCAAGATAGGCTAGCGACCTCCTACAATGAGCAGTTCTTC. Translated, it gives CASSQDRLATSYNEQFF.

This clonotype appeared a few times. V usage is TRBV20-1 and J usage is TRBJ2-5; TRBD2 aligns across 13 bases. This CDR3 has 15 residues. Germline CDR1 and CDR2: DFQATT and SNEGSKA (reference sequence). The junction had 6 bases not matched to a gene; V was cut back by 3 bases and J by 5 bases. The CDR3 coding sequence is TGCAGTGCTAGTACTAGCGGGAGGGCTTGGGAGACCCAGTACTTC. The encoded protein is CSASTSGRAWETQYF.

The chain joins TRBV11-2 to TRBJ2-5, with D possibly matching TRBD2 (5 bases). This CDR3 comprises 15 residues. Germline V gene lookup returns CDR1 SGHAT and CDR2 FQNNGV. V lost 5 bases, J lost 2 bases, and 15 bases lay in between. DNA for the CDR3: TGTGCCAGCAGCCCTGTCGCGGGTTGGCAAGAGACCCAGTACTTC. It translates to CASSPVAGWQETQYF.

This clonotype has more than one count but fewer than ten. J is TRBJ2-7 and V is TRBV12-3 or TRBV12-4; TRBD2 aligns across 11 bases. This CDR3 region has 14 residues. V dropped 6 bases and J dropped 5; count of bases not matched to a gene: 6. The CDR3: CASRLAGAPHEQYF. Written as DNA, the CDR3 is TGTGCCAGCAGACTAGCGGGAGCCCCCCACGAGCAGTACTTC.

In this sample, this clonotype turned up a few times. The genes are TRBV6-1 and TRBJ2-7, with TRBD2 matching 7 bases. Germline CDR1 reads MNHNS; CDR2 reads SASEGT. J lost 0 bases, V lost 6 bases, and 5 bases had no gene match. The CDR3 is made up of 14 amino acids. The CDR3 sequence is CASRTSWGSYEQYF. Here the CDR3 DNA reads TGTGCCAGCAGGACTAGCTGGGGCTCCTACGAGCAGTACTTC.

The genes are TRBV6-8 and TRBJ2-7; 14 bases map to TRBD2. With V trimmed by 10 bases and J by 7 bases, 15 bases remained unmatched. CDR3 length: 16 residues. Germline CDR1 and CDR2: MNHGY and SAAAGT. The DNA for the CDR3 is TGTGCCACGCCTCGATCTCCGGGACTAGCGGGAGTTGAGCAGTACTTC. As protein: CATPRSPGLAGVEQYF.

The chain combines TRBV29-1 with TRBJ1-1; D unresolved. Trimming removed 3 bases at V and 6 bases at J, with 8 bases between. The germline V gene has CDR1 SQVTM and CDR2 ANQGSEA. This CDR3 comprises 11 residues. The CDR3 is CSVDSAAEAFF. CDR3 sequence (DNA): TGCAGCGTTGACTCGGCGGCTGAAGCTTTCTTT.

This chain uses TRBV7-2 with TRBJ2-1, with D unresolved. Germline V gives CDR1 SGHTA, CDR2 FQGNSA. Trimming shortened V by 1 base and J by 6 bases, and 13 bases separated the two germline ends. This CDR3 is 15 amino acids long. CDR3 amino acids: CASSLDFFNVNEQFF. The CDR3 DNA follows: TGTGCCAGCAGCTTAGACTTTTTTAACGTCAATGAGCAGTTCTTC. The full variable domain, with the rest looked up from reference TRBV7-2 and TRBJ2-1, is GAGVSQSPSNKVTEKGKDVELRCDPISGHTALYWYRQSLGQGLEFLIYFQGNSAPDKSGLPSDRFSAERTGGSVSTLTIQRTQQEDSAVYLCASSLDFFNVNEQFFGPGTRLTVL.